This T cell receptor (beta chain) was sequenced for a study of CD8 T cells in Susac syndrome. Points from the study as a whole: The study's TCR sequencing and HLA analysis covered a relatively small number of individuals, and the study acknowledged this.

As for this clonotype: Its antigen is unknown.

With random hexamers, reverse transcription was performed on about 0.5 to 1 ug of RNA. TCRdb reanalysed the immunoSEQ multiplex PCR reads using MiXCR and keeps one entry per CDR3 protein. The sample yields roughly 330,000 distinct CDR3 sequences, 92% seen once. CDR1 is DFQATT, CDR2 SNEGSKA, per germline (reference sequence). V shed 2 bases and J 2 bases; nucleotides not matched to a gene: 5. CDR3 length: 14 amino acids. J is TRBJ2-5 and V is TRBV20-1; 7 nucleotides agree with TRBD2. Sequenced input: CD4+ T cells from PBMCs. The TCR sequence derives from a human donor with multiple sclerosis. For the CDR3, the DNA is TGCAGTGCTAGACCATCGGGACTACAAGAGACCCAGTACTTC. This gives the protein CSARPSGLQETQYF.